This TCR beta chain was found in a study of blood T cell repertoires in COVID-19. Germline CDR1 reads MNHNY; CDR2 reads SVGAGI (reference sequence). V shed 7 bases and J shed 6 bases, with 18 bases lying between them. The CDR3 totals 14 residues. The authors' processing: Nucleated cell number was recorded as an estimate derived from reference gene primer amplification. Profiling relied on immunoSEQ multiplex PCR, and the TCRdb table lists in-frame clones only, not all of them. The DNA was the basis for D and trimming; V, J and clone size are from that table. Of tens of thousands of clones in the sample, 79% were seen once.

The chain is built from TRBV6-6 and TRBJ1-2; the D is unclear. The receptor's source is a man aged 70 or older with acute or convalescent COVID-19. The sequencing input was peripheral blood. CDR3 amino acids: CASTSGRGNNGYTF. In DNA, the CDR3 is TGTGCCAGCACCTCCGGTCGCGGGAATAATGGCTACACCTTC.